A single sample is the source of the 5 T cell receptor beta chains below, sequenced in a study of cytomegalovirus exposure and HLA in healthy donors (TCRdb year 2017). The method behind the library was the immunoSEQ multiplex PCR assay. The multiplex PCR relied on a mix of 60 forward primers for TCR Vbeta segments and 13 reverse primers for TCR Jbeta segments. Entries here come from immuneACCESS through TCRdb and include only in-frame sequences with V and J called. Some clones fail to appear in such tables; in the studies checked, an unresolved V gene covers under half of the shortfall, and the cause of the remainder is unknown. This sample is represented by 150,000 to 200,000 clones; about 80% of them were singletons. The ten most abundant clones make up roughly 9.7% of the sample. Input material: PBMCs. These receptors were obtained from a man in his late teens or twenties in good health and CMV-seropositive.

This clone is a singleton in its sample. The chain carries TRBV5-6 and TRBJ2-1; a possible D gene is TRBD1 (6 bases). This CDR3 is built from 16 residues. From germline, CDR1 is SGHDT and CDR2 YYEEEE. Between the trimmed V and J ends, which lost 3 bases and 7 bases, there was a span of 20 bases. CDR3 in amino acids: CASSSTPRGFRNEQFF. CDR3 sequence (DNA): TGTGCCAGCAGCTCTACCCCAAGGGGGTTTAGGAATGAGCAGTTCTTC. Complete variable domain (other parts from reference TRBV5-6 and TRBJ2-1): DAGVTQSPTHLIKTRGQQVTLRCSPKSGHDTVSWYQQALGQGPQFIFQYYEEEERQRGNFPDRFSGHQFPNYSSELNVNALLLGDSALYLCASSSTPRGFRNEQFFGPGTRLTVL.

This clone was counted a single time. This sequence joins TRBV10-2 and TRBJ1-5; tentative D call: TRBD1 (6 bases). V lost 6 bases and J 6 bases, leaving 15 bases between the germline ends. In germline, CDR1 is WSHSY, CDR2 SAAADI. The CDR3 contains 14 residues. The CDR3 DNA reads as TGCGCCAGCAGGGACACAGGGTGGGGTCAGCCCCAGCATTTT. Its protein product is CASRDTGWGQPQHF.

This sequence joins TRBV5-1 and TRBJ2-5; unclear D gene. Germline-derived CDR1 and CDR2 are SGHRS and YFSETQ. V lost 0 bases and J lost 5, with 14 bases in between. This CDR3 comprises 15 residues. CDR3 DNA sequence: TGCGCCAGCAGCTTGGAAGGTGTGGGCAGCGAGACCCAGTACTTC. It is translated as CASSLEGVGSETQYF.

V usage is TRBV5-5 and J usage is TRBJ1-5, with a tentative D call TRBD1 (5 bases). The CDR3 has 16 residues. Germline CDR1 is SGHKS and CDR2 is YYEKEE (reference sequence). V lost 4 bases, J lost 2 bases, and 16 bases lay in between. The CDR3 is CASSLYPTGGNQPQHF. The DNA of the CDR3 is TGTGCCAGCAGCCTTTACCCCACGGGGGGCAATCAGCCCCAGCATTTT.

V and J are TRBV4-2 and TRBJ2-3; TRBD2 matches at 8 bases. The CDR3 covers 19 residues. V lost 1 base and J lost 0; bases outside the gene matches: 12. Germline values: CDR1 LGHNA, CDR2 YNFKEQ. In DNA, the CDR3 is TGTGCCAGCAGCCAAGGGGGACTAGTGGGGGCTCTTAGCACAGATACGCAGTATTTT. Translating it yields CASSQGGLVGALSTDTQYF.